The 12 T cell receptor beta chains in this list originate from one sample, sequenced in a study of CD8 T cells in ankylosing spondylitis. Study-wide points: Made up of 7 to 9 highly homologous variants, a TCR beta motif appeared characteristic of ankylosing spondylitis blood.

Which antigens these TCRs recognize remains unknown. TCRdb independently ran MiXCR on the 5' RACE reads; one entry per CDR3 protein. This table has 450,000 to 550,000 distinct CDR3 sequences, about 5.4% appearing once. Material for sequencing was blood, either unsorted or a sorted T cell fraction (not recorded which). These receptors were obtained from a male donor with ankylosing spondylitis.

This clonotype was observed many times. The gene calls are TRBV20-1 and TRBJ2-1, with 10 bases that match TRBD1. The CDR3 is made up of 15 amino acids. Germline V gene data show CDR1 as DFQATT and CDR2 as SNEGSKA (reference sequence). V lost 6 bases and J lost 0; bases outside the gene matches: 5. The chain's CDR3 is CSARTGGSSYNEQFF. The CDR3 region has the DNA TGCAGTGCCAGGACAGGGGGTAGCTCCTACAATGAGCAGTTCTTC.

This clonotype was found many times. The J gene is TRBJ1-2, the V gene TRBV27; TRBD1 agrees at 7 bases. This CDR3 spans 14 amino acids. Losses at the gene ends were 6 bases for V and 1 base for J; bases not matched to a gene: 5. The germline CDR1 and CDR2 sequences are MNHEY and SMNVEV (reference sequence). CDR3 DNA: TGTGCCAGCAGCCGACAGGGCTTTAACTATGGCTACACCTTC. Its translation: CASSRQGFNYGYTF.

This clonotype has at least ten counts. The rearrangement links TRBV15 to TRBJ2-7; D uncertain. The CDR3 is 12 amino acids. Trimming took 8 bases from V and 1 from J, leaving 9 bases between them. Germline loops: CDR1 LNHNV, CDR2 YYDKDF (reference sequence). The CDR3 nucleotides read TGTGCCACCGGAACAGATTCCTACGAGCAGTACTTC. It yields the protein CATGTDSYEQYF.

This clonotype was counted ten times or more. The rearrangement uses TRBV5-1 and TRBJ2-3, with 7 bases lining up with TRBD2. The V gene end was trimmed by 6 bases and the J gene end by 7 bases; junction bases not matched to a gene: 11. The CDR3 is made up of 14 amino acids. Per the germline V gene, CDR1 is SGHRS and CDR2 is YFSETQ. In nucleotides, the CDR3 is TGCGCCAGCAAGCCTAGCGGAATTAGAAATACGCAGTATTTT. It encodes CASKPSGIRNTQYF.

This clonotype showed up many times. The rearrangement joins TRBV9 to TRBJ2-3; 7 bases are shared with TRBD2. The CDR3 length is 11 residues. The V gene's germline CDR1 is SGDLS and CDR2 YYNGEE. Trimming removed 4 bases from V and 11 bases from J; junction bases left unmatched: 4. CDR3 DNA: TGTGCCAGCAGCTCTAGCGGCCGGCAGTATTTT. Amino acid sequence: CASSSSGRQYF.

This clonotype was detected ten times or more. The V and J genes are TRBV5-1 and TRBJ2-7; weak D call: TRBD1 (6 bases). The CDR3 contains 14 residues. Trimming removed 4 bases at V and 7 bases at J, with 18 bases between. The germline gives CDR1 SGHRS, CDR2 YFSETQ. The CDR3 protein is CASSPWTATGEQYF. The CDR3 coding sequence is TGCGCCAGCAGCCCCTGGACAGCTACGGGGGAGCAGTACTTC.

This clonotype was detected ten times or more. V and J are TRBV20-1 and TRBJ1-6; D ambiguous. Germline CDR1 and CDR2: DFQATT and SNEGSKA (reference sequence). V lost 4 bases, J lost 0 bases, and 10 bases lay in between. This CDR3 is built from 15 residues. The CDR3, as DNA: TGCAGTGCTAAAGACGGGAGCTCCTATAATTCACCCCTCCACTTT. Translation: CSAKDGSSYNSPLHF.

This clonotype came up many times. The chain carries TRBV12-3 or TRBV12-4 and TRBJ1-1; 8 bases map to TRBD1. This CDR3 region has 15 residues. Trimming took 6 bases from V and 8 from J; bases not matched to a gene: 14. CDR3: CASRTPGQVRREAFF. CDR3 nucleotides: TGTGCCAGCAGGACACCGGGACAGGTCCGTAGGGAAGCTTTCTTT.

This clonotype has at least ten counts. The V call is TRBV5-1, the J call TRBJ2-1; 7 bases are a match to TRBD1. CDR1 SGHRS and CDR2 YFSETQ come from the germline V gene. CDR3 length: 15 amino acids. Trimming removed 2 bases from V and 9 bases from J; junction bases left unmatched: 11. CDR3 in amino acids: CASSLLPGQNSEQFF. Here the CDR3 DNA reads TGCGCCAGCAGCTTATTACCGGGACAGAACTCTGAGCAGTTCTTC.

This clonotype was detected many times. The chain has TRBV7-2 and TRBJ2-1; 13 bases map to TRBD2. Germline CDR1 is SGHTA and CDR2 is FQGNSA. The CDR3 totals 16 residues. V shed 4 bases, J shed 5 bases, and the junction held 5 bases outside the gene matches. The CDR3 here is CASSSPGTSGDNEQFF. CDR3 sequence (DNA): TGTGCCAGCAGCTCACCCGGGACTAGCGGGGACAATGAGCAGTTCTTC.

The genes are TRBV20-1 and TRBJ2-2; D uncertain. The CDR3 extends over 15 amino acids. Trimming left V 3 bases short and J 1 base short, with 12 bases between. Germline V lookup: CDR1 DFQATT, CDR2 SNEGSKA (reference sequence). The CDR3 DNA follows: TGCAGTGCTAGGGCCGGTTCGCGGAACACCGGGGAGCTGTTTTTT. It translates to CSARAGSRNTGELFF.

There are many counts of this clonotype. The genes are TRBV9 and TRBJ1-3, with D unclear. Germline CDR1 SGDLS, CDR2 YYNGEE. V lost 2 bases to trimming and J lost 4 bases, with 13 bases between them. The CDR3 totals 15 residues. This CDR3 is CASSVGGAQGNTIYF. CDR3 in DNA: TGTGCCAGCAGCGTCGGTGGCGCGCAAGGAAACACCATATATTTT. Filled out from reference TRBV9 and TRBJ1-3, the complete variable domain reads DSGVTQTPKHLITATGQRVTLRCSPRSGDLSVYWYQQSLDQGLQFLIQYYNGEERAKGNILERFSAQQFPDLHSELNLSSLELGDSALYFCASSVGGAQGNTIYFGEGSWLTVV.